This T cell receptor (beta chain) was found in a study of OX40 agonist ivuxolimab in advanced cancers. Study context: It was permissible to have had prior anti-PD-1, anti-PD-L1 or anti-CTLA-4 therapy, and about 40% had some.

V lost 0 bases and J 9 bases, leaving 12 bases between the germline ends. CDR3 length: 14 residues. Per germline, CDR1 MNHEY and CDR2 SVGAGI. TCRdb's table, derived via immunoSEQ multiplex PCR, lists solely in-frame clones and lacks some. The sample has about 32,000 clones; roughly nine tenths are singletons. The source was CD4+ or CD8+ T cells sorted from blood, collected in a trial of the OX40 agonist ivuxolimab. The chain has TRBV6-5 and TRBJ2-1; TRBD2 might be the D (5 bases). The receptor was isolated from an adult with an advanced solid tumor such as melanoma, head and neck, liver or kidney cancer. CDR3 nucleotide sequence: TGTGCCAGCAGTTACTCCGGGGAAACTAGTGAGCAGTTCTTC. It encodes CASSYSGETSEQFF.